This T cell receptor beta chain is drawn from a study of identical twins. This CDR3 spans 14 amino acids. Germline CDR1 is SGHRS and CDR2 is YFSETQ. Trimming left V 3 bases short and J 7 bases short, with 13 bases between. TCRdb reprocessed the 5' RACE reads via MiXCR and lists one record per CDR3 protein. The repertoire holds roughly 200,000 distinct CDR3 sequences, with less than 8% as singletons. This clonotype was seen many times. The same sample was also studied in work on yellow fever vaccine responses in identical twins.

The V and J genes are TRBV5-1 and TRBJ2-2; perhaps D is TRBD1 or TRBD2 (6 bases each). Sequencing was done on a sample of memory (CD45RO+) T cells sorted from blood. The clonotype was recovered from a woman aged 18 to 35 in good health. CDR3 amino acids: CASSSQGRDGELFF. The DNA for the CDR3 is TGCGCCAGCAGCTCCCAGGGGCGGGACGGGGAGCTGTTTTTT.